Included here is one T cell receptor beta chain sequence, with context. Antigen unknown. An end of the junction differs from the germline gene, which may be a read error. The source of the sample is a study of shared clonotypes between healthy human individuals. Turning to the study itself: There were three CD4 naive, three CD4 memory, two CD8 naive and one CD8 memory plates per donor. Study-wide findings and caveats: How much donors shared clonotypes was expected to be affected by sequencing depth. The study drew on few donors, limiting represented genetic and exposure-history diversity. Generation probabilities were higher for clonotypes shared across all four sorted-subset donors than for unshared ones.

Profiled with immunoSEQ multiplex PCR; TCRdb holds only in-frame clones, not every one. The sample shows over a million clones, roughly 96% of them seen only once. The sequence derives from a man aged 25-40 years in good health. Sequenced input: naive CD4+ T cells sorted from blood. Subset given: CD45RA+ positively selected.

The CDR3 sequence: CASSFSSGTHEGVF. CDR3 bases: TGTGCCAGCAGCTTTTCTAGCGGGACACACGAGGGGGTCTTC. The chain combines TRBV7-9 with TRBJ2-1, with 9 bases that match TRBD2. Germline V lookup: CDR1 SEHNR, CDR2 FQNEAQ (reference sequence). This CDR3 contains 14 residues.